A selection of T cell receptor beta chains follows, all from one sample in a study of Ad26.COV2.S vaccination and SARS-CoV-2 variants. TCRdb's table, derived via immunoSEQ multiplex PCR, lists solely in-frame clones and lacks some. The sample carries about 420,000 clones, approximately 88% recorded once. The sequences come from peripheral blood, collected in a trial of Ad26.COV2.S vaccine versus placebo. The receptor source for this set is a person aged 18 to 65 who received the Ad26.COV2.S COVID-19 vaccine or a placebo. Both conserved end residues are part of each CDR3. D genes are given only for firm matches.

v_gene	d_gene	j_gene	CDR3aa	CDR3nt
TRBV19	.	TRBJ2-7	CVSSIGNEQYF	TGTGTCAGTAGTATCGGCAACGAGCAGTACTTC
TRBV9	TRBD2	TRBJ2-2	CASGIAGGPNTGELFF	TGTGCCAGCGGGATAGCGGGGGGACCTAACACCGGGGAGCTGTTTTTT
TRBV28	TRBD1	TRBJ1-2	CASSKGRTGGNYGYTF	TGTGCCAGCAGCAAAGGGAGGACAGGGGGAAACTATGGCTACACCTTC
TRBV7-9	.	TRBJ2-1	CASSLGKGYNEQFF	TGTGCCAGCAGCCTTGGGAAGGGGTACAATGAGCAGTTCTTC
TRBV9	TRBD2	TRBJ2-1	CASSPLGIRGGNEQFF	TGTGCCAGCAGCCCCCTCGGGATTCGGGGGGGCAATGAGCAGTTCTTC
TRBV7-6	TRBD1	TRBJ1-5	CASSLTPGQGRNQPQHF	TGTGCCAGCAGCTTGACTCCGGGACAGGGTCGCAATCAGCCCCAGCATTTT
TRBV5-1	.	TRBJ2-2	CASSLVPELGGELFF	TGCGCCAGCAGCTTGGTACCAGAGTTGGGCGGGGAGCTGTTTTTT
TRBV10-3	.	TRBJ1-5	CAISSLNQPQHF	TGTGCCATCTCCAGTCTCAATCAGCCCCAGCATTTT
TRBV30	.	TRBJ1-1	CAWSGWNTEAFF	TGTGCCTGGAGTGGCTGGAACACTGAAGCTTTCTTT
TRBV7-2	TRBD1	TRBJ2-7	CASSLRAGTVYEQYF	TGTGCCAGCAGCTTAAGGGCCGGGACAGTGTACGAGCAGTACTTC
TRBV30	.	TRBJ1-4	CAWMGRATEATNEKLFF	TGTGCCTGGATGGGGAGGGCGACAGAAGCAACTAATGAAAAACTGTTTTTT
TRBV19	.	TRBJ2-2	CASKRRDLNTGELFF	TGTGCCAGCAAACGCCGGGACCTTAACACCGGGGAGCTGTTTTTT